The source of this T cell receptor beta chain is a study of T-cell reconstitution after alpha-beta-depleted transplantation in children. This clonotype has at least ten counts. V dropped 4 bases and J dropped 3 bases, with 14 bases sitting between them. The length of the CDR3 is 15 residues. The TCRbeta library incorporated unique molecular identifiers. TCRdb re-called the PCR reads through MiXCR, storing one row per CDR3 protein. The sample includes a few hundred thousand distinct CDR3 sequences, about a tenth of them seen just once. This specimen consisted of PBMCs from the stem cell graft donor, obtained from the stem cell graft. The TCR sequence derives from a human donor who donated a stem cell graft to a child with acute lymphoblastic leukemia. The chain is built from TRBV5-7 and TRBJ2-1; the D call may be TRBD1 or TRBD2 (5 bases each). TRBV5-7 is known as an ORF, though its function is uncertain. CDR3 sequence reads: CASSGRDPHYNEQFF. In DNA form, the CDR3 reads TGTGCCAGCAGCGGCCGGGACCCCCACTACAATGAGCAGTTCTTC.